The present T cell receptor beta chain was sequenced within a study of blood T cell repertoires in COVID-19. Study summary: COVID-19 samples, acute and convalescent, were from the United States, Italy and Spain. T cells, B-cell-depleted T cells, or PBMCs provided the cDNA or gDNA that served as material.

Original processing notes: Scientists estimated how many nucleated cells there were by amplifying reference gene primers. Clones were read by immunoSEQ multiplex PCR, and TCRdb kept only the in-frame ones, dropping some. That table furnishes V, J and clone size, whereas the DNA furnished D and trimming. The repertoire has roughly 230,000 clones, around 83% of them found once; the top ten carry roughly 9.4%. This CDR3 has 14 residues. Germline V gives CDR1 LNHDA, CDR2 SQIVND (reference sequence). The V segment lost 3 bases and the J segment 12 bases; nucleotides outside the gene matches: 11. The TCR sequence derives from a middle-aged man with active or convalescent COVID-19. The chain carries TRBV19 and TRBJ1-2, with 9 bases that match TRBD1. The sample taken for sequencing was peripheral blood. In DNA, the CDR3 is TGTGCCAGTAGTATTCCAAACCGGGACAGGGATCACACCTTC. Residues: CASSIPNRDRDHTF. The full variable domain, in which reference TRBV19 and TRBJ1-2 provide the parts outside the CDR3, is DGGITQSPKYLFRKEGQNVTLSCEQNLNHDAMYWYRQDPGQGLRLIYYSQIVNDFQKGDIAEGYSVSREKKESFPLTVTSAQKNPTAFYLCASSIPNRDRDHTFGSGTRLTVV.